The 10 T cell receptor beta chains listed next were all sequenced from one sample in a study of blood T cells in healthy people across ages. A second PCR, run for roughly 7 to 11 cycles, used a sample-barcoded 5' primer plus a J-beta primer mix. TCRdb ran MiXCR on the 5' RACE reads and lists one entry per CDR3 protein. Here the sample spans 1.5 million to 2 million distinct CDR3 sequences, about 39% being singletons. Sequencing was performed on blood. These receptors were collected from a human donor in good health.

About this clonotype itself: A clone one base away is much larger, so this may be a read error. This chain uses TRBV7-3 with TRBJ2-7, with 8 bases lining up with TRBD2. The J call could be wrong; TRBJ2-5 is a better fit for the DNA end. The germline V gene has CDR1 SGHTA and CDR2 FQGTGA. CDR3 length: 14 amino acids. The CDR3 DNA reads as TGTGCCAGCAGCGTGGGCGGGGGGCAAGGGACCCAGTACTTC. The encoded protein is CASSVGGGQGTQYF.

This clonotype showed up just a few times. For the CDR3, the DNA is TGCGCCAGCAGTCATACCTCGACGCGTGGGGCCGAGCAGTACTTC. Its translation: CASSHTSTRGAEQYF. The rearrangement links TRBV5-1 to TRBJ2-4; tentatively, D is TRBD1 (5 bases). TRBJ2-7 matches the DNA end more closely, so the J call is doubtful. CDR3 length equals 15 residues. Germline CDR1 is SGHRS and CDR2 is YFSETQ.

The chain employs TRBV10-3 and TRBJ2-7, with D possibly matching TRBD1 (5 bases). V was trimmed by 7 bases and J by 6 bases, leaving 25 bases between them. This CDR3 is built from 16 residues. From germline, CDR1 is ENHRY and CDR2 SYGVKD. The CDR3 DNA reads as TGTGCCATCACCGATAGGGGCAGCACCTTCGGTGGCGAGCAGTACTTC. It encodes CAITDRGSTFGGEQYF.

This rearrangement joins TRBV28 to TRBJ1-4, with 7 bases that match TRBD1. J lost 7 bases, V lost 6 bases, and 11 bases had no gene match. Germline CDR1 is MDHEN and CDR2 is SYDVKM. CDR3 length: 15 amino acids. The CDR3 DNA is TGTGCCAGCAGCTTCCCCACGACAGGGATTGAAAAACTGTTTTTT. Its translation: CASSFPTTGIEKLFF. The whole variable domain, filled in from reference TRBV28 and TRBJ1-4, reads DVKVTQSSRYLVKRTGEKVFLECVQDMDHENMFWYRQDPGLGLRLIYFSYDVKMKEKGDIPEGYSVSREKKERFSLILESASTNQTSMYLCASSFPTTGIEKLFFGSGTQLSVL.

The V and J genes are TRBV4-2 and TRBJ2-5; 12 nucleotides agree with TRBD2. The V and J ends lost 4 bases and 5 bases, in that order; junction bases with no gene match: 8. The CDR3 runs 16 residues. In germline, CDR1 is LGHNA, CDR2 YNFKEQ. CDR3 sequence: CASSRASGGAEETQYF. The CDR3 coding sequence is TGTGCCAGCAGCCGAGCTAGCGGGGGGGCCGAGGAGACCCAGTACTTC.

About this clonotype: The junction departs from germline at one end; a sequencing error may be responsible. V and J are TRBV27 and TRBJ1-6; D uncertain. Germline V gives CDR1 MNHEY, CDR2 SMNVEV (reference sequence). CDR3 length: 15 amino acids. Written as DNA, the CDR3 is TGTGCCAGCACCCCCACGTCGTTAGGCTTAAGACCCCGCCACTTT. Its translation is CASTPTSLGLRPRHF.

This clonotype came up a few times. The gene calls are TRBV7-9 and TRBJ2-4, with 9 nucleotides matching TRBD1. Germline CDR1 reads SEHNR; CDR2 reads FQNEAQ (reference sequence). V gave up 0 bases and J gave up 13 bases; unmatched junction bases: 13. This CDR3 spans 16 amino acids. The CDR3: CASSLASPGTGRGQYF. DNA for the CDR3: TGTGCCAGCAGCTTAGCGTCCCCTGGGACAGGGCGAGGGCAGTACTTC.

This chain links TRBV28 with TRBJ1-2; D is unresolved. Germline V lookup: CDR1 MDHEN, CDR2 SYDVKM. With 7 bases removed from V and 3 bases from J, the gap between germline ends came to 15 bases. CDR3 length: 14 amino acids. CDR3 sequence reads: CASTRLGMDYGYTF. The CDR3 bases are TGTGCCAGCACCCGGCTGGGGATGGACTATGGCTACACCTTC.

This clonotype was detected only a few times. The chain is built from TRBV20-1 and TRBJ2-5; D perhaps matches TRBD1 (5 bases). This CDR3 comprises 14 residues. Germline V gene data show CDR1 as DFQATT and CDR2 as SNEGSKA (reference sequence). The CDR3 DNA follows: TGCAGGCTGACAGACACAAATCGTGAAGAGACCCAGTACTTC. Translated: CRLTDTNREETQYF.

There are a few counts of this clonotype. V is TRBV20-1 and J is TRBJ2-1; 11 bases match TRBD2. This CDR3 is 16 amino acids long. Losses at the gene ends were 4 bases for V and 3 bases for J; bases not matched to a gene: 8. Germline values: CDR1 DFQATT, CDR2 SNEGSKA (reference sequence). CDR3 coding DNA: TGCAGTGCTATACAGACTAGCGGGGACTTCTACAATGAGCAGTTCTTC. This sequence encodes CSAIQTSGDFYNEQFF.